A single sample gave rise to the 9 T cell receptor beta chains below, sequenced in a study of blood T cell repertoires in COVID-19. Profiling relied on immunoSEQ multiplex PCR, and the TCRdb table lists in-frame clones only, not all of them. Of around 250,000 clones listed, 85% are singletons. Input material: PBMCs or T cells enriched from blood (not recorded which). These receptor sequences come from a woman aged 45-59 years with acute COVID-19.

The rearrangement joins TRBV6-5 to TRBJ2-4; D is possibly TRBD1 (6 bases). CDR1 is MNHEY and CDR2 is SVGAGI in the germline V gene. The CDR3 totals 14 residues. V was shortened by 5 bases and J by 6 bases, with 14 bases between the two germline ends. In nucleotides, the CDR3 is TGTGCCAGCAGTCTACAGGGTACCGGAAACATTCAGTACTTC. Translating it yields CASSLQGTGNIQYF.

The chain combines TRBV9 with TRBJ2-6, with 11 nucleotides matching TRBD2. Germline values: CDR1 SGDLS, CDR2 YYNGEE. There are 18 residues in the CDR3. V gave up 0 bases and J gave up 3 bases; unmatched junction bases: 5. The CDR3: CASSVGALAGGGANVLTF. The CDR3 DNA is TGTGCCAGCAGCGTAGGGGCTCTAGCGGGAGGTGGGGCCAACGTCCTGACTTTC.

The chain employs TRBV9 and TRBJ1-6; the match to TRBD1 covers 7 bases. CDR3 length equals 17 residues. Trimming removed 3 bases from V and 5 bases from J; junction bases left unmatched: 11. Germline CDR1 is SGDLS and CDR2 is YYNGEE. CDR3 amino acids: CASSESAGTDNNSPLHF. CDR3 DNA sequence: TGTGCCAGCAGCGAATCAGCCGGGACAGATAATAATTCACCCCTCCACTTT.

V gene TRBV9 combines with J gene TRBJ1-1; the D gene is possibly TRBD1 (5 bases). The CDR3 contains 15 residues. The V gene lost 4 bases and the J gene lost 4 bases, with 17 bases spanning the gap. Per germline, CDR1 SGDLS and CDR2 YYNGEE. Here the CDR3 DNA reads TGTGCCAGCAGCCGTAGCGGGACCGGTCGCACTGAAGCTTTCTTT. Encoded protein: CASSRSGTGRTEAFF.

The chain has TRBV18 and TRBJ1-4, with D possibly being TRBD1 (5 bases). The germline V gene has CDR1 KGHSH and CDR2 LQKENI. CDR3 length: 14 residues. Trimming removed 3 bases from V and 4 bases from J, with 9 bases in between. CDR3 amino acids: CASSPGDYNEKLFF. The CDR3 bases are TGTGCCAGCTCACCGGGGGACTATAATGAAAAACTGTTTTTT.

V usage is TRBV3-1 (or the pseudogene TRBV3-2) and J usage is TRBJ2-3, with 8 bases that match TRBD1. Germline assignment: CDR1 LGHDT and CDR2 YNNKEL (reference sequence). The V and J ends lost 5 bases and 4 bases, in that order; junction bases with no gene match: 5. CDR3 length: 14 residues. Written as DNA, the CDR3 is TGTGCCAGCAGCACAGGGGGTCGGTCAGATACGCAGTATTTT. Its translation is CASSTGGRSDTQYF.

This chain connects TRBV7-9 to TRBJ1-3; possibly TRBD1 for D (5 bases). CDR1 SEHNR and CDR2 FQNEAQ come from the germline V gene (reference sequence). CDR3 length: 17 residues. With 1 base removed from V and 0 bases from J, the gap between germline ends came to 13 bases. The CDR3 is CASSLVIGGSSGNTIYF. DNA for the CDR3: TGTGCCAGCAGCTTAGTAATCGGGGGGTCCTCTGGAAACACCATATATTTT.

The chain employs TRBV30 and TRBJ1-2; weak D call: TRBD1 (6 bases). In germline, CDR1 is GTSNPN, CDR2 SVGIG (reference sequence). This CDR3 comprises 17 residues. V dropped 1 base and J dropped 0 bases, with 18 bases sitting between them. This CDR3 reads CAWSDGSGTYPNYGYTF. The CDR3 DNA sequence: TGTGCCTGGAGTGATGGGTCAGGGACATACCCTAACTATGGCTACACCTTC.

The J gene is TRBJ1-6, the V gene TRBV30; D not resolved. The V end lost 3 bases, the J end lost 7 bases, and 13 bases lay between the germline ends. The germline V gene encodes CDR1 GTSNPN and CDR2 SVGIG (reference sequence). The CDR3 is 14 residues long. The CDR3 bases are TGTGCCTGGAGCGCACGGACGGGAAATTCACCCCTCCACTTT. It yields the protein CAWSARTGNSPLHF.